These T cell receptor beta chains were read from a single sample in a study of T cell responses to AZD1222 COVID-19 vaccine. Here immunoSEQ multiplex PCR was the method, and the copy in TCRdb shows in-frame clones only, minus some. The sample has around 89,000 clones, about nine tenths seen once. The specimen comprised peripheral blood, sampled on day 0 of AZD1222 vaccination. The receptors were gathered from an adult in good health. The CDR3 runs from the conserved cysteine through the conserved F or W. The order of the fields is clone size, V gene, J gene, D gene, CDR3 length, CDR3 DNA, CDR3 protein. D genes are given only for firm matches. Clone size, where shown, is once, few, many, or a class for clones that have expanded.

-	TRBV7-2	TRBJ1-2	-	14	TGTGCCAGCAGCTTAGAACGGAATTCCTATGGCTACACCTTC	CASSLERNSYGYTF
-	TRBV19	TRBJ2-3	TRBD2	15	TGTGCCAGTAATCCTAGCGGGTTCAGCACAGATACGCAGTATTTT	CASNPSGFSTDTQYF
-	TRBV15	TRBJ1-1	-	15	TGTGCCACCAGCAGAGATTCTGAGATTGGCACTGAAGCTTTCTTT	CATSRDSEIGTEAFF
-	TRBV7-3	TRBJ2-7	-	13	TGTGCCAGCAGCTTACGGATTTCAGGCGAGCAGTACTTC	CASSLRISGEQYF
-	TRBV2	TRBJ2-6	TRBD1	16	TGTGCCAGCAGGGACAGGGGGGGAGGAGGGGCCAACGTCCTGACTTTC	CASRDRGGGGANVLTF
-	TRBV7-2	TRBJ2-5	-	15	TGTGCCAGCAGCTTGATGCGGGCACAGCAAGAGACCCAGTACTTC	CASSLMRAQQETQYF
once	TRBV6-5	TRBJ2-7	-	16	TGTGCCAGCAGTTACTCGGCGCAGGGAGATGTCTACGAGCAGTACTTC	CASSYSAQGDVYEQYF
-	TRBV10-3	TRBJ2-3	-	12	TGTGCCATCAGTGATTTCAGAGATACGCAGTATTTT	CAISDFRDTQYF
-	TRBV5-6	TRBJ1-3	TRBD1	13	TGTGCCAGCAGTGGACAGGGGTTAAACACCATATATTTT	CASSGQGLNTIYF
-	TRBV7-8	TRBJ2-7	TRBD2	17	TGTGCCAGCAGCCCCTATACCCTAGCGGGGGGGTCCTACGAGCAGTACTTC	CASSPYTLAGGSYEQYF
-	TRBV5-6	TRBJ1-3	-	16	TGTGCCAGCAGCGCCAAAAACTTAAGTAGAAGAAACACCATATATTTT	CASSAKNLSRRNTIYF
-	TRBV7-2	TRBJ1-1	-	14	TGTGCCAGCAGCTTAGGGTATTATACGACTGAAGCTTTCTTT	CASSLGYYTTEAFF
few	TRBV6-2/TRBV6-3	TRBJ2-7	TRBD1	13	TGTGCCAGCAGTGACAGGGGGTCTTCCGAGCAGTACTTC	CASSDRGSSEQYF
-	TRBV3-1/TRBV3-2	TRBJ1-3	-	12	TGTGCCAGCAGCCGTGATGTAAACACCATATATTTT	CASSRDVNTIYF
once	TRBV7-3	TRBJ2-1	-	15	TGTGCCAGCAGCTTATCGGCTAGGAATAGCAATGAGCAGTTCTTC	CASSLSARNSNEQFF
-	TRBV4-1	TRBJ1-1	-	15	TGCGCCAGCAGCCTAAACAGCAATTTTAACACTGAAGCTTTCTTT	CASSLNSNFNTEAFF
-	TRBV4-3	TRBJ1-3	-	13	TGCGCCAGCAGCCAAGAACCCGGAAACACCATATATTTT	CASSQEPGNTIYF
-	TRBV5-1	TRBJ1-6	-	16	TGCGCCAGCAGCTTGGCCATGGGGGCGAATCTTTCACCCCTCCACTTT	CASSLAMGANLSPLHF
-	TRBV7-6	TRBJ1-5	-	16	TGTGCCAGCAGCTTAGGTCCCCCCAATAGCAATCAGCCCCAGCATTTT	CASSLGPPNSNQPQHF
-	TRBV10-3	TRBJ1-5	TRBD1	15	TGTGCCATCAGTCTACAGGGGGAAGGCAATCAGCCCCAGCATTTT	CAISLQGEGNQPQHF
-	TRBV5-1	TRBJ2-3	-	15	TGCGCCAGCAGCCCCCGGACGGTGGTTGGTGATACGCAGTATTTT	CASSPRTVVGDTQYF
-	TRBV2	TRBJ1-2	TRBD1	15	TGTGCCAGCACCCCATCCCGGGACAGCAACTATGGCTACACCTTC	CASTPSRDSNYGYTF
once	TRBV19	TRBJ2-1	-	13	TGTGCCAGTAGGATCGACAGCTACAATGAGCAGTTCTTC	CASRIDSYNEQFF
-	TRBV7-8	TRBJ2-5	TRBD2	15	TGTGCCAGCAGCTCTCTGACTAGCGGGCAAGAGACCCAGTACTTC	CASSSLTSGQETQYF
-	TRBV18	TRBJ1-2	-	16	TGTGCCAGCTCACCAAGGGACGATGGAGGGTCCTATGGCTACACCTTC	CASSPRDDGGSYGYTF
-	TRBV5-1	TRBJ2-2	-	15	TGCGCCAGCAGCTTGGACAGGGTGACCACCGGGGAGCTGTTTTTT	CASSLDRVTTGELFF
-	TRBV6-5	TRBJ2-1	TRBD1	15	TGTGCCAGCAGTTACGGGGACAGACAGTACAATGAGCAGTTCTTC	CASSYGDRQYNEQFF
-	TRBV7-9	TRBJ1-2	-	15	TGTGCCAGCACCCCCAGGACAGCCGTAAACTATGGCTACACCTTC	CASTPRTAVNYGYTF
-	TRBV3-1/TRBV3-2	TRBJ1-2	TRBD1	14	TGTGCCAGCAGCCGCAAGACAGGGGATAGGGGCTACACCTTC	CASSRKTGDRGYTF
-	TRBV11-3	TRBJ2-2	TRBD1	17	TGTGCCAGCAGCTTAGTATCAGGGGGCGAGAACACCGGGGAGCTGTTTTTT	CASSLVSGGENTGELFF
-	TRBV20-1	TRBJ1-2	-	11	TGCAGCGTACAGGGCCTCTATGGCTACACCTTC	CSVQGLYGYTF
-	TRBV18	TRBJ1-2	-	15	TGTGCCAGCTCACCACCCGCCAGCAGACACTATGGCTACACCTTC	CASSPPASRHYGYTF
-	TRBV5-4	TRBJ2-1	-	15	TGTGCCAGCAGCTTGGGAGGGAGCTCCTACAATGAGCAGTTCTTC	CASSLGGSSYNEQFF
once	TRBV6-5	TRBJ2-7	-	14	TGTGCCAGCAGTTACGCCCCCCCTAGCGACGAGCAGTACTTC	CASSYAPPSDEQYF
-	TRBV12-3/TRBV12-4	TRBJ2-7	TRBD1	13	TGTGCCAGTCAAAGGACAGGGGGCCGCGAGCAGTACTTC	CASQRTGGREQYF
-	TRBV12-3/TRBV12-4	TRBJ1-3	-	13	TGTGCCAGCCGACGAGGCTCTGGAAACACCATATATTTT	CASRRGSGNTIYF
-	TRBV6-2/TRBV6-3	TRBJ1-1	-	13	TGTGCCAGCAGTTACTCGACTCCCTTGTGCGCTTTCTTT	CASSYSTPLCAFF
many	TRBV2	TRBJ2-4	-	15	TGTGCCAGCAGGGTCGGGGGCACGGGCAAAAACATTCAGTACTTC	CASRVGGTGKNIQYF
-	TRBV28	TRBJ2-7	TRBD2	16	TGTGCCAGCAGTACTCCAGAGGGGACTAGTCTTTACGAGCAGTACTTC	CASSTPEGTSLYEQYF
-	TRBV6-5	TRBJ1-1	TRBD1	15	TGTGCCAGCAGCCATGACAGGGAAGTGGGCACTGAAGCTTTCTTT	CASSHDREVGTEAFF
-	TRBV4-2	TRBJ1-2	-	15	TGTGCCAGCAGCCAAGAAGTGGAAACTAGGTATGGCTACACCTTC	CASSQEVETRYGYTF
-	TRBV19	TRBJ2-2	-	14	TGTGCCAGTAGTACCCAGCAGACGCGGGGGGAGCTGTTTTTT	CASSTQQTRGELFF
-	TRBV7-2	TRBJ2-3	-	14	TGTGCCAGCAGCTTAATAAGCGGCACAGATACGCAGTATTTT	CASSLISGTDTQYF
once	TRBV19	TRBJ1-2	-	15	TGTGCCAGTAGTACACAGACAGGAGCTAACTATGGCTACACCTTC	CASSTQTGANYGYTF
-	TRBV6-5	TRBJ2-7	TRBD1	12	TGTGCCAGCAGCCCCAGGGGGCACGAGCAGTACTTC	CASSPRGHEQYF
-	TRBV7-2	TRBJ1-1	-	15	TGTGCCAGCAGCTTTAGTTTAGGAAGTAACACTGAAGCTTTCTTT	CASSFSLGSNTEAFF